This paragraph covers one T cell receptor beta chain sequence. These data originate in a study of blood T cell repertoires in COVID-19. Measured with immunoSEQ multiplex PCR; TCRdb has only the in-frame clones, and not every one. Among 60,000 to 65,000 clones listed, approximately 72% were seen once. Germline V CDR1 and CDR2: MNHEY, SMNVEV (reference sequence). The CDR3 extends over 12 amino acids. Between the trimmed V and J ends, which lost 3 bases and 7 bases, there was a span of 9 bases. The TCR comes from a woman in her sixties or seventies with COVID-19, enrolled during active disease. Sequencing input: peripheral blood. The chain carries TRBV27 and TRBJ1-2; weak D call: TRBD1 (6 bases). Written as DNA, the CDR3 is TGTGCCAGCAGTTTCAGGGGTGCTGGCTACACCTTC. Its protein product is CASSFRGAGYTF.